Shown below are 18 T cell receptor beta chains from a single sample sequenced in a study of T cells in localized non-small cell lung cancer. Only in-frame clones appear in the TCRdb table, and some are missing; sequencing was by immunoSEQ multiplex PCR. The table records roughly 1,700 clones, under 25% of them present only once. The sequencing used normal lung tissue next to the tumor, collected before any cancer treatment. The receptor source for this set is a man aged 35 to 70 with stage II lung adenocarcinoma.

This clone was found a few times. The gene calls are TRBV9 and TRBJ1-5; 8 positions match TRBD1. Per germline, CDR1 SGDLS and CDR2 YYNGEE. This CDR3 contains 14 residues. Trimming at V came to 5 bases and at J to 9 bases, leaving 10 bases not matched to a gene. This CDR3 is CASSEGTGLGPQHF. The CDR3 region has the DNA TGTGCCAGCAGTGAAGGGACAGGCCTCGGGCCCCAGCATTTT.

The chain recombines TRBV19 with TRBJ2-1, with 8 bases fitting TRBD1. Germline-derived CDR1 and CDR2 are LNHDA and SQIVND (reference sequence). The CDR3 covers 15 residues. Unmatched junction bases numbered 7, after V lost 2 bases and J lost 7 bases. The CDR3 here is CASSIRRGPANEQFF. The DNA for the CDR3 is TGTGCCAGTAGTATACGCAGGGGGCCGGCGAATGAGCAGTTCTTC. Variable domain in full (rest from reference TRBV19 and TRBJ2-1): DGGITQSPKYLFRKEGQNVTLSCEQNLNHDAMYWYRQDPGQGLRLIYYSQIVNDFQKGDIAEGYSVSREKKESFPLTVTSAQKNPTAFYLCASSIRRGPANEQFFGPGTRLTVL.

V is TRBV30 and J is TRBJ1-2, with 9 bases fitting TRBD1. Germline V gene data show CDR1 as GTSNPN and CDR2 as SVGIG (reference sequence). Trimming removed 3 bases from V and 6 bases from J; junction bases left unmatched: 5. The CDR3 consists of 13 residues. The CDR3 nucleotides are TGTGCCTGGAGCTTCAGGACAGGGGATGGCTACACCTTC. Its translation: CAWSFRTGDGYTF.

The rearrangement joins TRBV14 to TRBJ2-5; no clear D. Trimming pared 2 bases from V and 1 base from J, leaving 5 bases between. Germline lookup yields CDR1 SGHDN and CDR2 FVKESK. The CDR3 contains 13 residues. Here the CDR3 DNA reads TGTGCCAGCAGCCAAAACCTCCAAGAGACCCAGTACTTC. Translating it yields CASSQNLQETQYF.

The chain employs TRBV9 and TRBJ1-5; no reliable D call. The germline V and J ends were trimmed by 4 bases and 0 bases, with 8 bases remaining between them. CDR3 length: 14 residues. CDR1 is SGDLS and CDR2 is YYNGEE in the germline V gene. In DNA form, the CDR3 reads TGTGCCAGCAGCCCCAGTTTTAGCAATCAGCCCCAGCATTTT. As protein: CASSPSFSNQPQHF.

By frequency in the sample, this clone is medium-sized. V usage is TRBV11-3 and J usage is TRBJ2-2; D gene ambiguous. Looked up from germline, CDR1 is SGHNT and CDR2 is YENEEA. The CDR3 loop spans 15 amino acids. V lost 5 bases, J lost 0 bases, and 10 bases lay in between. CDR3 DNA sequence: TGTGCCAGCAGCCCCGGACCCACGAACACCGGGGAGCTGTTTTTT. Amino acids: CASSPGPTNTGELFF.

This clone has a handful of counts. The chain couples TRBV11-3 to TRBJ2-2; the D gene could be TRBD1 or TRBD2 (7 bases each). This CDR3 region has 16 residues. CDR1 is SGHNT and CDR2 is YENEEA in the germline V gene. V shed 5 bases and J shed 1 base, with 14 bases lying between them. CDR3 nucleotides: TGTGCCAGCAGCCTCGACAGGGAGGGGAACACCGGGGAGCTGTTTTTT. Translation: CASSLDREGNTGELFF.

Only a few counts were recorded for this clone. V and J are TRBV19 and TRBJ2-3; D possibly corresponds to TRBD2 (6 bases). The CDR3 has 13 residues. V was clipped by 5 bases and J by 6 bases, with 12 bases between them. The germline V gene has CDR1 LNHDA and CDR2 SQIVND (reference sequence). The CDR3 DNA is TGTGCCAGTAGTGGAGGGAGGAGGGATACGCAGTATTTT. This sequence encodes CASSGGRRDTQYF.

V gene TRBV19 combines with J gene TRBJ2-5, with D possibly matching TRBD2 (5 bases). The CDR3 length is 16 residues. V was clipped by 3 bases and J by 4 bases, with 18 bases between them. Germline V gene sequence: CDR1 LNHDA, CDR2 SQIVND (reference sequence). CDR3 DNA: TGTGCCAGTAGTATTTTCTGGTCGACTACCGGAGAGACCCAGTACTTC. Protein product: CASSIFWSTTGETQYF.

This rearrangement joins TRBV19 to TRBJ2-3; D possibly uses TRBD1 or TRBD2 (5 bases each). Trimming left V 0 bases short and J 2 bases short, with 21 bases between. The CDR3 totals 19 residues. Germline values: CDR1 LNHDA, CDR2 SQIVND (reference sequence). In DNA, the CDR3 is TGTGCCAGTAGTATAGATCTATCGGGGCCATTTCCTGACACAGATACGCAGTATTTT. This encodes CASSIDLSGPFPDTDTQYF. Variable domain in full (rest from reference TRBV19 and TRBJ2-3): DGGITQSPKYLFRKEGQNVTLSCEQNLNHDAMYWYRQDPGQGLRLIYYSQIVNDFQKGDIAEGYSVSREKKESFPLTVTSAQKNPTAFYLCASSIDLSGPFPDTDTQYFGPGTRLTVL.

The chain has TRBV5-1 and TRBJ1-6; TRBD1 agrees at 9 bases. The CDR3 contains 15 residues. Germline CDR1 SGHRS, CDR2 YFSETQ. With 4 bases clipped from V and 7 bases from J, the junction kept 6 bases outside the gene matches. The CDR3 DNA follows: TGCGCCAGCAGCCGCGGACAGGGGCCCAATTCACCCCTCCACTTT. It encodes CASSRGQGPNSPLHF.

In this sample, this clone turned up a few times. The rearrangement uses TRBV11-3 and TRBJ2-7; TRBD2 aligns across 11 bases. The CDR3 has 15 amino acids. V lost 5 bases, J lost 3 bases, and 6 bases stayed unmatched. Per germline, CDR1 SGHNT and CDR2 YENEEA. CDR3 in DNA: TGTGCCAGCAGCCTTACTAGCGGGGGCGTCTACGAGCAGTACTTC. It encodes CASSLTSGGVYEQYF.

The rearrangement links TRBV5-1 to TRBJ2-1; a possible D gene is TRBD1 (6 bases). V shed 2 bases and J shed 5 bases, with 17 bases lying between them. CDR1 is SGHRS, CDR2 YFSETQ, per germline. The CDR3 totals 16 residues. As DNA, the CDR3 is TGCGCCAGCAGCTTTAGTCTTCAGGGGTTCAACAATGAGCAGTTCTTC. Protein sequence: CASSFSLQGFNNEQFF.

The chain couples TRBV11-3 to TRBJ2-7; 8 positions agree with TRBD2. From germline, CDR1 is SGHNT and CDR2 YENEEA. The CDR3 runs 14 residues. Trimming at V came to 5 bases and at J to 3 bases, leaving 6 bases not matched to a gene. Here the CDR3 reads CASSPGGNFYEQYF. CDR3 sequence (DNA): TGTGCCAGCAGCCCGGGGGGGAACTTCTACGAGCAGTACTTC.

This clone was observed a few times. The gene calls are TRBV11-3 and TRBJ2-7; 10 bases align to TRBD1. The CDR3 covers 14 residues. Trimming removed 5 bases from V and 5 bases from J; junction bases left unmatched: 6. Germline lookup yields CDR1 SGHNT and CDR2 YENEEA. The CDR3, as DNA: TGTGCCAGCAGCGAGACAGGGGGCTCGAACGAGCAGTACTTC. This gives the protein CASSETGGSNEQYF.

V usage is TRBV9 and J usage is TRBJ2-3; D remains ambiguous. Germline assignment: CDR1 SGDLS and CDR2 YYNGEE. With 0 bases removed from V and 2 bases from J, the gap between germline ends came to 10 bases. CDR3 length: 15 residues. The CDR3 region has the DNA TGTGCCAGCAGCGTAGCCGGACCTGCCACAGATACGCAGTATTTT. This gives the protein CASSVAGPATDTQYF.

This clone was recorded a few times. V gene TRBV19 combines with J gene TRBJ1-1; 8 positions match TRBD1. V trimming: 1 base; J trimming: 4 bases; junction bases outside the gene matches: 2. Germline CDR1 LNHDA, CDR2 SQIVND (reference sequence). The CDR3 contains 14 residues. The CDR3 coding sequence is TGTGCCAGTAGTATAGTCGGGACAGGCACTGAAGCTTTCTTT. Translation gives CASSIVGTGTEAFF. Looking up the rest from reference TRBV19 and TRBJ1-1 gives the full variable domain: DGGITQSPKYLFRKEGQNVTLSCEQNLNHDAMYWYRQDPGQGLRLIYYSQIVNDFQKGDIAEGYSVSREKKESFPLTVTSAQKNPTAFYLCASSIVGTGTEAFFGQGTRLTVV.

This clone has only a few counts. The rearrangement joins TRBV18 to TRBJ1-1; the D gene is possibly TRBD1 (6 bases). V shed 6 bases and J shed 5 bases, with 16 bases lying between them. Germline-derived CDR1 and CDR2 are KGHSH and LQKENI. This CDR3 spans 14 amino acids. The CDR3 region is CASSSTGLRTEAFF. The CDR3 DNA reads TGTGCCAGCTCGTCTACAGGGTTGCGGACTGAAGCTTTCTTT.